The present T cell receptor beta chain was sequenced within a study of monozygotic twins with inflammatory bowel disease. Study findings and constraints: The analysis did not separate different T cell subtypes.

As for this clonotype: Its antigen is still unknown.

Making cDNA involved eight separate reactions per sample. One entry per CDR3 protein, without DNA, is what TCRdb gives after re-calling the 5' RACE reads. The record lists roughly 140,000 distinct CDR3 sequences, of which the ten most abundant hold less than 2.5%. Germline assignment: CDR1 DFQATT and CDR2 SNEGSKA (reference sequence). The CDR3 extends over 17 amino acids. This TCR came from a human donor with ulcerative colitis or Crohn's disease, or a healthy co-twin of an affected twin (not recorded which). The V and J genes are TRBV20-1 and TRBJ1-5; TCRdb returns TRBD1, unconfirmable since there is no DNA. Sequences were obtained from blood. CDR3 sequence reads: CSAPWTPKGNSNQPQHF.